The 6 T cell receptor beta chains below come from one sample, sequenced in a study of response to subunit inactivated influenza vaccine. TCRdb re-called the RT-PCR reads through MiXCR, storing one row per CDR3 protein. The repertoire has fewer than 600,000 distinct CDR3 sequences, around 7.7% of them found once; the top ten carry around 13%. Sequencing used PBMCs from blood, obtained around 25 months after vaccination. The receptors stem from a man in his fifties or sixties who received an inactivated influenza vaccine.

At least ten counts were recorded for this clonotype. The rearrangement uses TRBV12-3 or TRBV12-4 and TRBJ1-1; D is undetermined. This CDR3 is built from 13 residues. Trimming shortened V by 7 bases and J by 1 base, and 10 bases separated the two germline ends. CDR3 sequence: CASTQTENTEAFF. The CDR3 nucleotides read TGTGCCAGCACCCAAACAGAGAACACTGAAGCTTTCTTT.

The genes are TRBV4-3 and TRBJ2-3; D possibly matches TRBD1 or TRBD2 (6 bases each). The CDR3 is made up of 15 amino acids. Per the germline V gene, CDR1 is LGHNA and CDR2 is YSLEER. Trimming shortened V by 1 base and J by 1 base, and 9 bases separated the two germline ends. The CDR3 region has the DNA TGCGCCAGCAGCCAAGGGGGGGCGCGCACAGATACGCAGTATTTT. Translating it yields CASSQGGARTDTQYF.

This clonotype was counted between two and nine times. The chain links TRBV20-1 to TRBJ2-2; D is perhaps TRBD2 (6 bases). V lost 3 bases and J lost 2, with 13 bases in between. Germline CDR1 is DFQATT and CDR2 is SNEGSKA (reference sequence). The CDR3 sequence is 15 residues long. The CDR3 reads CSASADGGNTGELFF. CDR3 nucleotides: TGCAGTGCTAGTGCTGACGGGGGAAACACCGGGGAGCTGTTTTTT.

This clonotype was found many times. The chain couples TRBV7-9 to TRBJ2-1, with D maybe TRBD1 (5 bases). There are 16 residues in the CDR3. CDR1 and CDR2 (germline): SEHNR, FQNEAQ (reference sequence). Trimming took 4 bases from V and 7 from J, leaving 20 bases between them. In nucleotides, the CDR3 is TGTGCCAGCAGCTCCCTCGACAGCACCCTTGGGAATGAGCAGTTCTTC. Its protein product is CASSSLDSTLGNEQFF.

Many counts were recorded for this clonotype. The chain has TRBV4-2 and TRBJ2-2; TRBD1 matches 8 bases. The CDR3 covers 16 residues. With V trimmed by 1 base and J by 4 bases, 5 bases remained unmatched. CDR1 and CDR2 from the germline V gene are LGHNA and YNFKEQ. The DNA of the CDR3 is TGTGCCAGCAGCCAAGTCCAGGGGGCAGTCACCGGGGAGCTGTTTTTT. Protein product: CASSQVQGAVTGELFF.

The rearrangement uses TRBV20-1 and TRBJ2-3, with D hard to call. V dropped 6 bases and J dropped 0 bases, with 10 bases sitting between them. CDR3 size: 13 residues. CDR1 DFQATT and CDR2 SNEGSKA come from the germline V gene (reference sequence). CDR3 sequence (DNA): TGCAGTGCCGCCCCGTGGAGCACAGATACGCAGTATTTT. Its translation: CSAAPWSTDTQYF.